This T cell receptor (beta chain) appears in the sequencing data of a study of blood T cell repertoires in COVID-19. The CDR3 length is 14 residues. V dropped 2 bases and J dropped 2 bases, with 10 bases sitting between them. Germline values: CDR1 SGDLS, CDR2 YYNGEE. The table came from immunoSEQ multiplex PCR; TCRdb's copy has only in-frame clones and leaves some out. Of tens of thousands of clones listed, more than 75% are singletons. This sequence joins TRBV9 and TRBJ1-1; D might be TRBD1 (6 bases). The TCR originated in a woman aged 80 or over with acute or convalescent COVID-19. The sample consisted of peripheral blood. The CDR3 region has the DNA TGTGCCAGCAGCGTTGGACAGTCCAACACTGAAGCTTTCTTT. Protein product: CASSVGQSNTEAFF.